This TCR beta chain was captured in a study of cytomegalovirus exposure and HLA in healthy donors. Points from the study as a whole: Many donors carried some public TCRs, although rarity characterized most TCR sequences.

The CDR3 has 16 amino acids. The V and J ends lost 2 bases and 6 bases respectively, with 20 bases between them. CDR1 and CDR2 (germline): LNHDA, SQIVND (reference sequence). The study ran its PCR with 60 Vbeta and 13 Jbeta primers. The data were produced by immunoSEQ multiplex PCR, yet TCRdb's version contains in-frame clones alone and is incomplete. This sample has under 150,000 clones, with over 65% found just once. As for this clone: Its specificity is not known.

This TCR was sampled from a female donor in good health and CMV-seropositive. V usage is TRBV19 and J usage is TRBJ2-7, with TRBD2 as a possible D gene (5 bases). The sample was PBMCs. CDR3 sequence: CASSIRERPYPGEQYF. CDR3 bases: TGTGCCAGTAGTATAAGGGAGCGACCCTACCCAGGCGAGCAGTACTTC.